Listed here is a single T cell receptor (beta chain). Antigen specificity is unknown. Germline CDR1 is KGHDR and CDR2 is SFDVKD. This CDR3 has 16 amino acids. The ends lost 1 base at V and 8 bases at J; junction bases unmatched: 6. Preparation of the TCRbeta library was carried out with unique molecular identifiers. Using its own MiXCR run on the PCR reads, TCRdb lists one record per CDR3 protein. Counted here are under 150,000 distinct CDR3 sequences, about a tenth occurring once; the ten biggest clones make up more than 20%. The sample comes from a study of T-cell reconstitution after alpha-beta-depleted transplantation in children. Broader study findings: Surviving recipient T cells and intrathymic progenitors accounted for some patients' high TCRbeta diversity at day 60. A year had passed since transplant, and T-cell counts and diversity by then came mostly from newly produced T cells.

The TCR originated in a girl under three years old who had a stem cell transplant for combined immunodeficiency, so the T cells may come from the graft donor. The V gene is TRBV24-1, the J gene TRBJ2-1, with 11 bases aligning to TRBD2. The sequencing here drew on PBMCs, mostly from graft donor cells, taken 180 days after TCRalphabeta/CD19-depleted stem cell transplant. CDR3 coding DNA: TGTGCCACCAGTGATTTTGGGACTAGCGGCCTCTATGAGCAGTTCTTC. It is translated as CATSDFGTSGLYEQFF.